The text below deals with one TCR beta chain. The CDR3 loop spans 15 amino acids. V was clipped by 2 bases and J by 3 bases; unmatched bases: 0. Germline CDR1 and CDR2: SGHTA and FQGTGA. The record originates from a study of blood T cell repertoires in COVID-19. The wider study: The origin of the acute and convalescent COVID-19 samples was the United States, Italy and Spain. The cDNA or gDNA used as material had been derived from T cells, B-cell-depleted T cells, or PBMCs.

As originally analysed: How many nucleated cells were present was estimated from reference gene primer amplification. Sequencing was performed with immunoSEQ multiplex PCR; in TCRdb, only in-frame clones are kept and a portion is missing. V and J calls and clone size are copied from that table; D and trimming were computed from the DNA. The table lists 150,000 to 180,000 clones, roughly 88% of them singletons, with approximately 0.63% in the top ten. Seattle patient enrollment occurred during active infection, with longitudinal follow-up thereafter. V is TRBV7-3 and J is TRBJ2-2; 10 positions agree with TRBD1. The sample was peripheral blood. The clonotype comes from a man aged 55-75 years with COVID-19, enrolled during active disease. The CDR3 DNA reads TGTGCCAGCAGCTTAGGGACAGGGGACACCGGGGAGCTGTTTTTT. Its translation: CASSLGTGDTGELFF.